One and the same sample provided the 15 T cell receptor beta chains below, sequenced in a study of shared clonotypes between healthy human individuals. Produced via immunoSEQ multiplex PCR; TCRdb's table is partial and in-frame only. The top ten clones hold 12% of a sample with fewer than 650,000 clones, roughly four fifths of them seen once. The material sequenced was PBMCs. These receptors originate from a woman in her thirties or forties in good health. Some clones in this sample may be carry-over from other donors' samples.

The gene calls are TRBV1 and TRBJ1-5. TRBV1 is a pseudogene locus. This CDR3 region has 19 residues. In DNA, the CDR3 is TGCACCAGCAGCCAAGATCCGGGACTCCCAGTCTCTAGCAATCAGCCCCAGCATTTT. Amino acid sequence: CTSSQDPGLPVSSNQPQHF.

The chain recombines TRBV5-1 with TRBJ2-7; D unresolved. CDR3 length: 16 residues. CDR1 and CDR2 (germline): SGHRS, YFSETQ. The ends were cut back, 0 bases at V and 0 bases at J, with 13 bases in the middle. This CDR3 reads CASSLVGPPSSYEQYF. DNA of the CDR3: TGCGCCAGCAGCTTGGTTGGTCCTCCTAGCTCCTACGAGCAGTACTTC.

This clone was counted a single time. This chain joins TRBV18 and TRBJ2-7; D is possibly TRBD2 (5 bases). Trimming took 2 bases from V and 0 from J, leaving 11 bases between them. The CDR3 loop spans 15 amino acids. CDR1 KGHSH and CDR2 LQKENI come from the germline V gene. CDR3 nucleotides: TGTGCCAGCTCACCAGTACTAGTCGACTCCTACGAGCAGTACTTC. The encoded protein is CASSPVLVDSYEQYF.

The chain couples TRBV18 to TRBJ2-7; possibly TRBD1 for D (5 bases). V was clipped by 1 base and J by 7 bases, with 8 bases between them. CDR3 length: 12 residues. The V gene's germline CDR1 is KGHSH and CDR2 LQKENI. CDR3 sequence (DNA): TGTGCCAGCTCACCACGACCAGGGGAGCAGTACTTC. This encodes CASSPRPGEQYF. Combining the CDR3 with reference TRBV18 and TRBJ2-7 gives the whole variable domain NAGVMQNPRHLVRRRGQEARLRCSPMKGHSHVYWYRQLPEEGLKFMVYLQKENIIDESGMPKERFSAEFPKEGPSILRIQQVVRGDSAAYFCASSPRPGEQYFGPGTRLTVT.

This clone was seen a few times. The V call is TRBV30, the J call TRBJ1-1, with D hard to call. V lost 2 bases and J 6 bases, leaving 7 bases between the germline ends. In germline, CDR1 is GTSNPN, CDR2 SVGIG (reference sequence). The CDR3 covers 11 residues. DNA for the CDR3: TGTGCCTGGAGTACGGAGGCTGAAGCTTTCTTT. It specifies CAWSTEAEAFF.

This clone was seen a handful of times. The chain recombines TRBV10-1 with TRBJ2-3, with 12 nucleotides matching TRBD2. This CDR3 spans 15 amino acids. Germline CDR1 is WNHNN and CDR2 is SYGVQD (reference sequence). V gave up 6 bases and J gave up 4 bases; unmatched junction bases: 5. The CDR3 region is CASSRLAGDSDTQYF. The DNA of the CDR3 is TGCGCCAGCAGCCGACTAGCGGGAGATTCAGATACGCAGTATTTT.

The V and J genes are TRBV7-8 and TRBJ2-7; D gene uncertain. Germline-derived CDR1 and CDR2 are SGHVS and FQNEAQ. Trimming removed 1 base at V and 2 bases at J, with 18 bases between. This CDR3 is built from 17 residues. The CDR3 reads CASSLGFRWELTYEQYF. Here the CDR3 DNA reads TGTGCCAGCAGCTTAGGTTTTCGGTGGGAACTCACCTACGAGCAGTACTTC.

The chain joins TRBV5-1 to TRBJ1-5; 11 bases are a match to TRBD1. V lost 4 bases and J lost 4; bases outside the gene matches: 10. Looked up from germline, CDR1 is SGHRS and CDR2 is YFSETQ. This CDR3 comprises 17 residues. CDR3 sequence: CASSPMAGTGGNQPQHF. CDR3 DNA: TGCGCCAGCAGCCCCATGGCTGGGACAGGGGGGAATCAGCCCCAGCATTTT.

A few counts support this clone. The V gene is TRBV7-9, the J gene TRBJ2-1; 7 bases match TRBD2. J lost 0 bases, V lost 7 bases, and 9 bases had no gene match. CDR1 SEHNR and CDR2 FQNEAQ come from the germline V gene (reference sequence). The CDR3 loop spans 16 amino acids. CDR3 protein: CASKGSSGSSYNEQFF. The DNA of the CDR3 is TGTGCCAGCAAGGGTTCTAGCGGTAGCTCCTACAATGAGCAGTTCTTC.

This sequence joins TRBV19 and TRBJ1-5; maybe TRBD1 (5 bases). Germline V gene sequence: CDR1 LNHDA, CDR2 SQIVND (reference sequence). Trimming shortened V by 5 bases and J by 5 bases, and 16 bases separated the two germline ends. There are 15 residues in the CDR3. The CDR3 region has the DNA TGTGCCAGTAGTCCGGGGACCAGAGTCGATCAGCCCCAGCATTTT. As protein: CASSPGTRVDQPQHF.

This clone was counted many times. The CDR3 nucleotides are TGTGCCAGCAGCTTGGGGCGGAGAGGAGAGACCCAGTACTTC. Protein sequence: CASSLGRRGETQYF. J is TRBJ2-5 and V is TRBV5-4; D unresolved. This CDR3 comprises 14 residues. Trimming took 0 bases from V and 4 from J, leaving 10 bases between them. Germline V lookup: CDR1 SGHNT, CDR2 YYREEE (reference sequence).

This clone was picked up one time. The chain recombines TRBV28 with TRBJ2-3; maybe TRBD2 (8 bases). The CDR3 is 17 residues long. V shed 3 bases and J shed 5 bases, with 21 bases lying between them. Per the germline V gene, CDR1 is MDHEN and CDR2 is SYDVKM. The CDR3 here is CASSFSGTAGMIDTQYF. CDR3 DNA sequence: TGTGCCAGCAGTTTTAGCGGGACAGCTGGGATGATAGATACGCAGTATTTT.

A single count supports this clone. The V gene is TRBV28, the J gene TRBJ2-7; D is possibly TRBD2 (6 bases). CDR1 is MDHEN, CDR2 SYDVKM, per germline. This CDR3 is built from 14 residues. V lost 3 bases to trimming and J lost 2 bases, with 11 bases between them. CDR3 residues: CASSFIGEAYEQYF. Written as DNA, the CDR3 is TGTGCCAGCAGTTTTATTGGGGAGGCCTACGAGCAGTACTTC.

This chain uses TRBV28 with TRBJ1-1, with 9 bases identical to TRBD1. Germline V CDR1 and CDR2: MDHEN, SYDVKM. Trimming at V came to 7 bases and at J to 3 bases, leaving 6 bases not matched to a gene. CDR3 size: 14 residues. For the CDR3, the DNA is TGTGCCAGCACTACGGGACAGGGCGACACTGAAGCTTTCTTT. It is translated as CASTTGQGDTEAFF.

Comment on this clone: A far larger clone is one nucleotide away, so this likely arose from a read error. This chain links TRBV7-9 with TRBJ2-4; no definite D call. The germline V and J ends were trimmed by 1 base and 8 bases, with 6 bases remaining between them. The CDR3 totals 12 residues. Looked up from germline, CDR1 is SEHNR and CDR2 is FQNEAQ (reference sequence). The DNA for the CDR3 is TGTGCCAGCAGCTTAGATGCATACATTCAGTACTTC. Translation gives CASSLDAYIQYF.